Presented here are 8 T cell receptor beta chains from one specimen sequenced in a study of blood T cells in healthy people across ages. A second roughly 6 to 12 cycle PCR used barcoded and J-beta primers. In TCRdb, the 5' RACE reads were re-called with MiXCR into one record per CDR3 protein. The sample lists roughly 1,700,000 distinct CDR3 sequences; roughly 28% were seen once. Sequencing was done on a sample of blood. These receptors all come from a woman in her 30s in good health.

This clonotype showed up many times. This sequence joins TRBV4-3 and TRBJ2-1; 7 bases line up with TRBD2. Germline values: CDR1 LGHNA, CDR2 YSLEER. The CDR3 loop spans 16 amino acids. The V gene end was trimmed by 2 bases and the J gene end by 0 bases; junction bases not matched to a gene: 4. The CDR3 spells CASSQNSGDSYNEQFF. Here the CDR3 DNA reads TGCGCCAGCAGCCAAAACAGCGGGGACTCCTACAATGAGCAGTTCTTC.

This clonotype was counted a few times. This chain joins TRBV2 and TRBJ2-2, with a tentative D call TRBD1 (5 bases). Germline CDR1 reads SNHLY; CDR2 reads FYNNEI. This CDR3 is 16 amino acids long. Trimming took off 1 base at V and 1 base at J, with 10 bases between the two ends. The CDR3 spells CASSEEGAENTGELFF. The CDR3 DNA is TGTGCCAGCAGTGAAGAAGGGGCCGAGAACACCGGGGAGCTGTTTTTT.

The sample holds many counts of this clonotype. The chain carries TRBV28 and TRBJ2-7; D call uncertain. The CDR3 runs 11 residues. The V gene's germline CDR1 is MDHEN and CDR2 SYDVKM. V was clipped by 6 bases and J by 5 bases, with 8 bases between them. In DNA, the CDR3 is TGTGCCAGCAGCCCACGTAACGAGCAGTACTTC. Its translation is CASSPRNEQYF.

This clonotype came up once. The V and J genes are TRBV2 and TRBJ2-7; TRBD2 might be the D (6 bases). Matching the DNA end better, TRBJ2-1 makes the J call doubtful. The CDR3 is made up of 14 amino acids. The V gene's germline CDR1 is SNHLY and CDR2 FYNNEI. CDR3 amino acids: CASRAGLRAYEQFF. CDR3 coding DNA: TGTGCCAGCAGGGCGGGACTCCGAGCCTACGAGCAGTTCTTC.

CDR3 bases: TGCAGCGTTGAAGGGTGGGGACTAGTGGTAAACAATGAGCAGTTCTTC. Translated: CSVEGWGLVVNNEQFF. The chain uses TRBV29-1 and TRBJ2-1; 8 nucleotides match TRBD2. CDR1 is SQVTM and CDR2 is ANQGSEA in the germline V gene. After removal of 1 base from V and 5 bases from J, the junction contained 10 bases not matched to a gene. CDR3 size: 16 residues.

The genes are TRBV20-1 and TRBJ1-2; a weak D match, TRBD1 (5 bases). The CDR3 spans 12 residues. Germline CDR1 reads DFQATT; CDR2 reads SNEGSKA (reference sequence). The V end was cut by 3 bases, the J end by 2 bases, with 7 bases between. This CDR3 reads CSASHRNYGYTF. In DNA form, the CDR3 reads TGCAGTGCTAGCCACAGGAACTATGGCTACACCTTC.

V is TRBV6-5 and J is TRBJ2-5; D is possibly TRBD2 (6 bases). CDR1 MNHEY and CDR2 SVGAGI come from the germline V gene. The CDR3 is made up of 15 amino acids. V lost 4 bases and J lost 3, with 15 bases in between. This chain's CDR3 is CASSFSRWREETQYF. The CDR3 region has the DNA TGTGCCAGCAGTTTCTCGAGATGGAGGGAAGAGACCCAGTACTTC.

This clonotype has ten or more counts. This rearrangement joins TRBV29-1 to TRBJ2-5, with D possibly matching TRBD2 (6 bases). The CDR3 is made up of 14 amino acids. Germline V CDR1 and CDR2: SQVTM, ANQGSEA. Trimming shortened V by 2 bases and J by 2 bases, and 12 bases separated the two germline ends. CDR3 DNA: TGCAGCGTTGAAACAGGTGGGGGGCAAGAGACCCAGTACTTC. Amino acid sequence: CSVETGGGQETQYF.